This TCR beta chain was retrieved from a study of T cells after posttransplantation cyclophosphamide. Study-level results: TRB clonality was highly associated with recipient CMV seropositivity and reactivation.

A word on this clone: The antigen is not known.

Repertoires were generated with immunoSEQ multiplex PCR, while TCRdb's copy carries only in-frame clones and drops some. The profile shows tens of thousands of clones, 85% to 90% of them singletons. A marrow graft followed busulfan-fludarabine conditioning, with cyclophosphamide on days +3 and +4. Germline CDR1 and CDR2: MNHEY and SMNVEV (reference sequence). This CDR3 has 14 residues. Losses at the gene ends were 8 bases for V and 7 bases for J; bases not matched to a gene: 13. This TCR was recovered from a female patient in her 30s who received an allogeneic stem cell transplant from an unrelated donor, was CMV-positive, and had no GVHD. Some T cells may trace back to the graft donor. J is TRBJ1-2 and V is TRBV27; 7 bases agree with TRBD1. This specimen was PBMCs, taken after allogeneic stem cell transplant with posttransplant cyclophosphamide. The CDR3 coding sequence is TGTGCCAGCGCCCCCCGGGACAGAATAGGTGGCTACACCTTC. Amino acids: CASAPRDRIGGYTF.